This T cell receptor (beta chain) originates from a study of cytomegalovirus exposure and HLA in healthy donors. V lost 6 bases and J 0 bases, leaving 15 bases between the germline ends. The CDR3 sequence is 15 residues long. The germline V gene has CDR1 LNHDA and CDR2 SQIVND (reference sequence). As regards this clone: Its matching antigen is unknown.

This PCR relied on a set of 60 Vbeta primers and 13 Jbeta primers. Clones were read by immunoSEQ multiplex PCR, and TCRdb kept only the in-frame ones, dropping some. This sample yields 75,000 to 80,000 clones, of which about four fifths are seen a single time; roughly 12% belongs to the top ten. General study findings and limits: Association of a missense DCLRE1C variant with TCR beta V- and J-gene trimming was reported in a later analysis.

Sequenced input: PBMCs. This clonotype was obtained from a male donor in good health and CMV-seropositive. The rearrangement links TRBV19 to TRBJ2-7; D is undetermined. CDR3 nucleotides: TGTGCCAGTAGCCCCCGACTCTATAACTCCTACGAGCAGTACTTC. Translating gives CASSPRLYNSYEQYF.